This T cell receptor beta chain was sequenced for a study of blood T cell repertoires in COVID-19. The wider study: Sources were T cells, B-cell-depleted T cells, or PBMCs; the material itself was cDNA or gDNA.

There are 16 residues in the CDR3. The ends lost 9 bases at V and 0 bases at J; junction bases unmatched: 12. Germline lookup yields CDR1 SNHLY and CDR2 FYNNEI. Assay: immunoSEQ multiplex PCR; the TCRdb copy retains only in-frame clones and omits some. The sample has 150,000 to 200,000 clones; roughly 80% are singletons. The source material was peripheral blood. The gene calls are TRBV2 and TRBJ2-3; TRBD1 aligns across 7 bases. This TCR came from a man between 60 and 70 years old with COVID-19, enrolled during active disease. Here the CDR3 reads CASPVKDRESTDTQYF. In nucleotides, the CDR3 is TGTGCCAGTCCTGTTAAAGACAGGGAGAGCACAGATACGCAGTATTTT. Drawing the rest from reference TRBV2 and TRBJ2-3, the complete variable domain is EPEVTQTPSHQVTQMGQEVILRCVPISNHLYFYWYRQILGQKVEFLVSFYNNEISEKSEIFDDQFSVERPDGSNFTLKIRSTKLEDSAMYFCASPVKDRESTDTQYFGPGTRLTVL.